A selection of T cell receptor beta chains follows, all from one sample in a study of blood T cell repertoires in COVID-19. Produced via immunoSEQ multiplex PCR; TCRdb's table is partial and in-frame only. Of more than 60,000 clones in the sample, about 88% were seen once. The sequencing input was peripheral blood. These TCRs come from a woman in her forties or fifties with active COVID-19. Both conserved end residues are trimmed from each CDR3.

v_call: TRBV30
j_call: TRBJ2-2
cdr3_length: 14
cdr3_aa: AWIPGTGTFTGELF

v_call: TRBV6-4
j_call: TRBJ1-6
cdr3_length: 13
cdr3_aa: ASSSTGQDNSPLH

v_call: TRBV18
j_call: TRBJ1-1
cdr3_length: 12
cdr3_aa: ASSPRDIPGEAF

v_call: TRBV7-2
j_call: TRBJ1-5
cdr3_length: 16
cdr3_aa: ASSPGQGTSYSNQPQH

v_call: TRBV7-8
j_call: TRBJ2-1
cdr3_length: 17
cdr3_aa: ASSLARSGGRWAYNEQF

v_call: TRBV7-9
j_call: TRBJ2-4
cdr3_length: 16
cdr3_aa: ASSPGLAGRLAKNIQY

v_call: TRBV28
j_call: TRBJ1-2
cdr3_length: 11
cdr3_aa: ASSFDREVGYT

v_call: TRBV20-1
j_call: TRBJ2-5
cdr3_length: 12
cdr3_aa: SASLSGWGETQY

v_call: TRBV7-9
j_call: TRBJ2-1
cdr3_length: 14
cdr3_aa: ASSLAPGQKYNEQF

v_call: TRBV4-1
j_call: TRBJ2-1
cdr3_length: 15
cdr3_aa: ASSQAAATSGNNEQF

v_call: TRBV2
j_call: TRBJ1-2
cdr3_length: 12
cdr3_aa: ASSFAGTGSGYT

v_call: TRBV28
j_call: TRBJ2-3
cdr3_length: 13
cdr3_aa: ASYAGAGEGDTQY

v_call: TRBV27
j_call: TRBJ2-2
cdr3_length: 16
cdr3_aa: ASSSLTTSGRATGELF

v_call: TRBV7-9
j_call: TRBJ2-1
cdr3_length: 14
cdr3_aa: ASSLAGTGLRNEQF

v_call: TRBV6-6
j_call: TRBJ2-1
cdr3_length: 14
cdr3_aa: ASSYLPGQVNNEQF

v_call: TRBV11-2
j_call: TRBJ2-7
cdr3_length: 9
cdr3_aa: ASSSLYEQY

v_call: TRBV7-6
j_call: TRBJ2-2
cdr3_length: 11
cdr3_aa: ASSLALSGELF

v_call: TRBV27
j_call: TRBJ2-7
cdr3_length: 13
cdr3_aa: ASRAYDGRVYEQY

v_call: TRBV2
j_call: TRBJ1-2
cdr3_length: 12
cdr3_aa: ASSEAGAGYGYT

v_call: TRBV6-6
j_call: TRBJ1-2
cdr3_length: 14
cdr3_aa: ASSSGTGANLGGYT